This T cell receptor beta chain was identified in a study of early T cells in non-severe SARS-CoV-2 infection. This clonotype was seen more than once but under ten times. MiXCR was run by TCRdb on the 5' RACE reads, yielding one entry per CDR3 protein. In the table there are some 98,000 distinct CDR3 sequences, around 10% of which are singletons. This sequence originates from an adult who was a healthcare worker with PCR-confirmed SARS-CoV-2 infection or an uninfected control (not recorded which). Sequences were obtained from whole blood.

CDR3 in amino acids: CASSLYGTPNTEAFF. In nucleotides, the CDR3 is TGTGCCAGCAGTTTATACGGGACGCCGAACACTGAAGCTTTCTTT. The J gene is TRBJ1-1, the V gene TRBV28, with D possibly being TRBD1 (5 bases). Germline-derived CDR1 and CDR2 are MDHEN and SYDVKM. The V gene lost 1 base and the J gene lost 1 base, with 10 bases spanning the gap. This CDR3 has 15 amino acids.